The rows below give T cell receptor beta chains drawn from one sample of a study of T-cell memory formation after mild COVID-19. MiXCR was run by TCRdb on the 5' RACE reads, yielding one entry per CDR3 protein. The table has roughly 310,000 distinct CDR3 sequences, about 15% seen once. The sequenced sample was PBMCs or a T cell subset sorted from them (not recorded which). The receptors stem from a man aged 18-30 years who had mild COVID-19 (a few samples of this study predate the infection). Cell type and time point are not known. Both conserved end residues are part of each CDR3. D genes are given only for firm matches. A clone size is listed for some rows: how often the clone was seen (once, few, many), or a class if it is expanded.

clone size	V gene	D gene	J gene	CDR3 protein	CDR3 DNA
few	TRBV4-3	.	TRBJ1-2	CASSQQLGHSYGYTF	TGCGCCAGCAGCCAACAGTTAGGGCATAGCTATGGCTACACCTTC
.	TRBV6-6	.	TRBJ1-5	CASSPRPRDKFSNQPQHF	TGTGCCAGCTCTCCCAGGCCCCGGGACAAATTTAGCAATCAGCCCCAGCATTTT
.	TRBV6-6	TRBD2	TRBJ2-3	CASSYSLAGGPSDTQYF	TGTGCCAGCAGTTACTCGTTAGCGGGGGGGCCGAGTGATACGCAGTATTTT
.	TRBV3-1	.	TRBJ2-3	CASSQDGAGVDTQYF	TGTGCCAGCAGCCAAGACGGGGCAGGGGTGGATACGCAGTATTTT
few	TRBV29-1	.	TRBJ2-3	CSVEVLSTQYF	TGCAGCGTTGAGGTCCTCAGTACGCAGTATTTT
.	TRBV25-1	.	TRBJ1-6	CASSVGRDSPLHF	TGTGCCAGCAGTGTCGGGCGAGATTCACCCCTCCACTTT
few	TRBV10-1	TRBD1	TRBJ2-5	CASKGGASETQYF	TGCGCCAGCAAAGGGGGCGCGTCGGAGACCCAGTACTTC
few	TRBV28	.	TRBJ2-5	CASSPIGTDQETQYF	TGTGCCAGCAGCCCCATAGGGACCGATCAAGAGACCCAGTACTTC
.	TRBV6-6	TRBD1	TRBJ1-3	CASSYLGRDRVNTIYF	TGTGCCAGCAGTTACTTGGGCCGGGACAGGGTAAACACCATATATTTT
.	TRBV4-3	TRBD2	TRBJ2-1	CASSQDREGRGGYEQFF	TGCGCCAGCAGCCAAGATAGGGAAGGGCGGGGGGGCTATGAGCAGTTCTTC
.	TRBV4-2	TRBD2	TRBJ2-5	CASSQDLLAGIQETQYF	TGTGCCAGCAGCCAAGACCTATTAGCGGGGATCCAAGAGACCCAGTACTTC
few	TRBV7-7	TRBD2	TRBJ2-1	CASSRWGVAGNEQFF	TGTGCTAGCAGCCGCTGGGGGGTAGCGGGAAATGAGCAGTTCTTC
.	TRBV12-5	TRBD2	TRBJ2-1	CASGSPAGVAYNEQFF	TGTGCTAGTGGTTCACCAGCGGGGGTAGCCTACAATGAGCAGTTCTTC
few	TRBV7-9	.	TRBJ2-7	CASSLVLSEQYF	TGTGCCAGCAGCTTGGTATTATCCGAGCAGTACTTC
.	TRBV4-1	TRBD1	TRBJ2-1	CASSPRQGRASEQFF	TGCGCCAGCAGCCCGAGACAGGGAAGGGCGAGTGAGCAGTTCTTC
few	TRBV9	TRBD2	TRBJ2-5	CASSGPGGLAETQYF	TGTGCCAGCAGCGGGCCTGGGGGACTAGCGGAAACCCAGTACTTC
few	TRBV3-1	TRBD2	TRBJ2-7	CASSQEGLARYEQYF	TGTGCCAGCAGCCAAGAGGGACTAGCCAGGTACGAGCAGTACTTC
few	TRBV23-1	.	TRBJ2-3	CASKRTDTQYF	TGCGCCAGCAAGCGGACAGATACGCAGTATTTT
few	TRBV5-1	.	TRBJ1-1	CASSLRTSYTEAFF	TGCGCCAGCAGCTTGAGGACAAGCTACACTGAAGCTTTCTTT
few	TRBV27	TRBD1	TRBJ1-1	CASSFYRGDMNTEAFF	TGTGCCAGCAGTTTTTACAGGGGCGATATGAACACTGAAGCTTTCTTT
.	TRBV9	.	TRBJ2-3	CASSVGFTDTQYF	TGTGCCAGCAGCGTTGGGTTCACAGATACGCAGTATTTT
many	TRBV9	.	TRBJ2-7	CASSVGAGGTYEQYF	TGTGCCAGCAGCGTAGGAGCGGGCGGAACCTACGAGCAGTACTTC
many	TRBV6-6	.	TRBJ1-4	CASSYGAQAHEKLFF	TGTGCCAGCAGTTATGGGGCGCAGGCTCATGAAAAACTGTTTTTT
.	TRBV12-3/TRBV12-4	TRBD1	TRBJ2-6	CASSYQGATGANVLTF	TGTGCCAGCAGTTATCAGGGGGCCACAGGGGCCAACGTCCTGACTTTC
few	TRBV5-1	.	TRBJ1-2	CASGQGNGYTF	TGCGCCAGCGGCCAGGGGAATGGCTACACCTTC
.	TRBV28	.	TRBJ1-2	CASSFKFGYTF	TGTGCCAGCAGTTTTAAGTTTGGCTACACCTTC
few	TRBV5-1	TRBD2	TRBJ2-3	CASSLDLSGAGTSTDSF	TGCGCCAGCAGCTTGGATCTTTCTGGCGCGGGGACTAGCACAGATAGTTTT
.	TRBV6-2/TRBV6-3	.	TRBJ1-2	CASSYSDRNYGYTF	TGTGCCAGCAGTTACTCCGACCGCAACTATGGCTACACCTTC
few	TRBV29-1	.	TRBJ1-5	CRYIWGNQPQHF	TGCAGGTATATATGGGGGAATCAGCCCCAGCATTTT
.	TRBV18	.	TRBJ2-3	CASLRSGETDTQYF	TGTGCCAGCCTCCGCTCCGGAGAAACAGATACGCAGTATTTT
many	TRBV24-1	TRBD2	TRBJ2-3	CATSAGLAGSTDTQYF	TGTGCCACCAGCGCCGGACTAGCGGGGAGCACAGATACGCAGTATTTT